This T cell receptor beta chain came from a study of long-term antiretroviral therapy in people with HIV. This CDR3 is 16 amino acids long. Germline V gene lookup returns CDR1 SGHRS and CDR2 YFSETQ. V shed 4 bases and J 0 bases; nucleotides not matched to a gene: 9. The samples comprised roughly 0.95-10 million cryopreserved PBMC ahead of DNA extraction. In the case of this clone: Its antigen remains unknown.

General study points: Even long-term ART left TRB diversity below transplant donor controls, despite gains. HIV repertoires had narrower CDR3 length ranges than controls.

They ran version v3.0 of the immunoSEQ assay at survey level. Libraries were prepared by immunoSEQ multiplex PCR; TCRdb keeps only in-frame clonotypes and omits some of them. The data show about 38,000 clones, 65% to 90% seen once. This specimen was unsorted PBMCs, taken 1.5 years after starting antiretroviral therapy. The clonotype originates from a man aged 18 to 29 with HIV. This chain uses TRBV5-1 with TRBJ1-2, with 7 bases aligning to TRBD1. The CDR3 spells CASSTGQPATNYGYTF. The CDR3 bases are TGCGCCAGCAGCACGGGACAGCCCGCTACTAACTATGGCTACACCTTC.